This is a list of T cell receptor beta chains from one sample in a study of Graves' ophthalmopathy and Graves' hyperthyroidism. Using its own MiXCR run on the multiplex PCR reads, TCRdb lists one record per CDR3 protein. The table shows hundreds of thousands of distinct CDR3 sequences, with under 50% occurring only once. Sequenced input: peripheral blood. These receptor sequences come from an adult man with Graves' ophthalmopathy. Each CDR3 is given with its conserved first and last residue. Each record gives: J gene, V gene, CDR3 protein.

>TRBJ1-4|TRBV15
CATSRVGGPPEKLFF
>TRBJ1-2|TRBV29-1
CSVSGSLYGYTF
>TRBJ2-6|TRBV29-1
CSVETMGRAGANVLTF
>TRBJ1-2|TRBV11-2
CASRLQVNYGYTF
>TRBJ2-2|TRBV5-1
CASSHIPGELFF
>TRBJ1-2|TRBV12-3/TRBV12-4
CASSSLGGGQANYGYTF
>TRBJ1-6|TRBV14
CASSRQDNSPLHF
>TRBJ1-2|TRBV19
CASSRGLWDRANYGYTF
>TRBJ2-7|TRBV24-1
CASSYSGTGTVEQYF
>TRBJ2-6|TRBV19
CASTTTSGVTGANVLTF
>TRBJ1-5|TRBV6-5
CASSYGGGQPQHF
>TRBJ2-7|TRBV5-5
CASSLAVQGVYEQYF
>TRBJ1-2|TRBV19
CASSIAGSYESYTF
>TRBJ1-2|TRBV10-3
CAISGSRGPYGYTF
>TRBJ2-3|TRBV5-1
CASSLAGQVTDTQYF
>TRBJ1-2|TRBV12-3/TRBV12-4
CASSLGQGATNYGYTF
>TRBJ2-5|TRBV20-1
CSAREVYQETQYF
>TRBJ1-1|TRBV25-1
CASSRGARGNTEAFF
>TRBJ1-1|TRBV2
CASSRLINTEAFF
>TRBJ1-2|TRBV20-1
CSARSDRANNYGYTF
>TRBJ1-4|TRBV7-3
CASSFRLTKEKLFF
>TRBJ2-5|TRBV12-3/TRBV12-4
CASRPGQGVQETQYF
>TRBJ2-6|TRBV10-3
CASAGGGARLSTSGANVLTF
>TRBJ1-4|TRBV14
CATSYGANEKLFF
>TRBJ2-6|TRBV7-8
CASSLDRWSSGANALTF
>TRBJ2-5|TRBV29-1
CSPRPTGIGETQYF
>TRBJ2-7|TRBV11-1
CASSLIDTKNEQYF
>TRBJ1-1|TRBV4-1
CASSQPTGSRVEAFF
>TRBJ2-2|TRBV5-1
CASSQGAGANTGELFF
>TRBJ1-3|TRBV9
CASSRGGNTIYF
>TRBJ2-5|TRBV7-9
CASSWRRRTGGETQYF
>TRBJ2-5|TRBV29-1
CSVGVLAGAETQYF
>TRBJ2-5|TRBV15
CATRGGAKQETQYF
>TRBJ1-2|TRBV14
CASASTDSPQGYTF
>TRBJ1-1|TRBV10-3
CASSGAGWNTEAFF
>TRBJ2-5|TRBV6-6
CASSYGGARRFEETQYF
>TRBJ2-5|TRBV2
CASKETQYF
>TRBJ1-5|TRBV7-9
CASSLHTGTNQPQHF
>TRBJ1-2|TRBV9
CASSPTGRSYGYTF
>TRBJ1-1|TRBV7-9
CASREGDRGRAFF
>TRBJ2-7|TRBV20-1
CSARDHGGVTGYEQYF
>TRBJ2-2|TRBV11-1
CASSPRLEPGELFF
>TRBJ2-7|TRBV20-1
CSARLLAGESYEQYF
>TRBJ2-6|TRBV15
CATSQDPVASGANVLTF
>TRBJ2-5|TRBV11-2
CASSLAQVGGIQETQYF
>TRBJ1-2|TRBV19
CASSNQVNYGYTF
>TRBJ1-1|TRBV6-6
CASSLGPYPVGTEAFF
>TRBJ1-1|TRBV29-1
CSAHQDAMNTEAFF
>TRBJ2-2|TRBV7-7
CASSLEIRLGAGELFF
>TRBJ2-2|TRBV29-1
CSVGGTSGSTGTGELFF
>TRBJ1-2|TRBV12-3/TRBV12-4
CASSLTGGSGYTF
>TRBJ1-2|TRBV29-1
CSVEAGEDYGYTF
>TRBJ2-1|TRBV7-9
CASSLAISHGGPNEQFF
>TRBJ1-6|TRBV6-6
CASSYLSGQYNSPLHF
>TRBJ2-7|TRBV12-3/TRBV12-4
CASSPPIGNGEQYF
>TRBJ1-4|TRBV19
CASSMGDRTKKLFF
>TRBJ2-7|TRBV7-9
CASSWDGGEQYF
>TRBJ1-1|TRBV29-1
CSVARVGNTEAFF
>TRBJ1-5|TRBV12-3/TRBV12-4
CASSLVGAANQPQHF
>TRBJ1-1|TRBV4-1
CASSQAWAEAFF